This TCR beta chain was sequenced in a study of post-analysis software for immune sequencing data. This clonotype was picked up a small number of times. Researchers reported that TCR beta cDNA libraries carried unique molecular identifiers. Each CDR3 protein is one row after TCRdb ran MiXCR on the PCR reads. The repertoire consists of around 770,000 distinct CDR3 sequences, with 35% to 55% occurring once and the leading ten covering approximately 5%. The sequenced sample was blood. The TCR originated in a girl aged 5-17 years with multiple sclerosis.

CDR3: CASKGREAYEQYF. The CDR3 DNA follows: TGTGCCAGCAAGGGGCGGGAGGCCTACGAGCAGTACTTC. V and J are TRBV2 and TRBJ2-7; 8 bases align to TRBD2. The CDR3 is 13 amino acids. J lost 2 bases, V lost 7 bases, and 4 bases had no gene match. Germline V gene sequence: CDR1 SNHLY, CDR2 FYNNEI.